This T cell receptor beta chain was recorded in a study of T cell repertoires in cytomegalovirus infection. Study-level information: It was the public TCR beta signatures that indicated both CMV infection and matching HLA type.

Study-level results: The ex vivo response showed dominance by HLA-C-restricted CMV-specific TCR beta clonotypes.

The CDR3 is made up of 15 amino acids. V was cut by 7 bases and J by 3 bases, with 19 bases left in between. The germline V gene has CDR1 MDHEN and CDR2 SYDVKM. TCRdb re-called the reads with MiXCR, one entry per CDR3 protein. The data show approximately 300,000 distinct CDR3 sequences, around 29% seen once. Comments on this clonotype: Its target is not known.

This chain uses TRBV28 with TRBJ2-7; D is undetermined. The sequenced sample was cultured PBMCs, obtained from culture after CMV antigen stimulation. The sequence was obtained from a human donor in good health (CMV status not recorded). Some clones in this sample may be carry-over from other donors' samples. CDR3 bases: TGTGCCAGCAACCCGAATCAAGGCTCCCTCTACGAGCAGTACTTC. Translating gives CASNPNQGSLYEQYF.